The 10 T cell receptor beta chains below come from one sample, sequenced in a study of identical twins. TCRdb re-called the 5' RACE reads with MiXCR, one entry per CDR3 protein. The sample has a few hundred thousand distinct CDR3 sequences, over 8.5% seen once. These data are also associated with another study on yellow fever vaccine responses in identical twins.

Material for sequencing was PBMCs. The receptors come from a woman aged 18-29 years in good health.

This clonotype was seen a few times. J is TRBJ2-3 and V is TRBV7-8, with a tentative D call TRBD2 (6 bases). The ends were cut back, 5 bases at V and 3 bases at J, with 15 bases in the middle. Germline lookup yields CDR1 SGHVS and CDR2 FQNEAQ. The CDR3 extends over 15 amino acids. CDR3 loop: CASSLRTIPTDTQYF. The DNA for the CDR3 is TGTGCCAGCAGCCTCCGGACTATCCCTACAGATACGCAGTATTTT.

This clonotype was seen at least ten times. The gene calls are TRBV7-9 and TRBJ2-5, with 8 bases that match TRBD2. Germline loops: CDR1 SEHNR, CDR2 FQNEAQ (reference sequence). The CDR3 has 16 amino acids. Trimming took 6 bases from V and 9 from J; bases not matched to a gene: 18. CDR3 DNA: TGTGCCAGCAGTACCATCTCGAGGGCCGACGGGGGGGCCCAGTACTTC. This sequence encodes CASSTISRADGGAQYF.

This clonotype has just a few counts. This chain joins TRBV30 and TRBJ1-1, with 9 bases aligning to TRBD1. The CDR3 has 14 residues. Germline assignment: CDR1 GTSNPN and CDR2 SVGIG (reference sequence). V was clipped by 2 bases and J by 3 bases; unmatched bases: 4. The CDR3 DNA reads TGTGCCTGGAGTAACAGGGGGCGGGACACTGAAGCTTTCTTT. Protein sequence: CAWSNRGRDTEAFF.

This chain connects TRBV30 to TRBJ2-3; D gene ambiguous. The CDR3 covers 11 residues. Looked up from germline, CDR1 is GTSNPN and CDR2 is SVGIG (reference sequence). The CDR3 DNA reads TGTGCGTGGTCTAGCACAGATACGCAGTATTTT. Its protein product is CAWSSTDTQYF.

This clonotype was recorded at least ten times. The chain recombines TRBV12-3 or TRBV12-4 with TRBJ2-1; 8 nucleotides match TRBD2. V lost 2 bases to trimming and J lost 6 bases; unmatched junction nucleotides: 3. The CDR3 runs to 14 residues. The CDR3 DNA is TGTGCCAGCAGTTTACGGGGGGGGACCAATGAGCAGTTCTTC. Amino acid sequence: CASSLRGGTNEQFF.

The chain's CDR3 is CASLSRGRDEKLFF. The CDR3 DNA reads TGTGCCAGCCTTTCGCGGGGACGGGATGAAAAACTGTTTTTT. The genes are TRBV2 and TRBJ1-4, with D possibly being TRBD1 (5 bases). Trimming left V 8 bases short and J 6 bases short, with 16 bases between. This CDR3 is 14 amino acids long. Germline assignment: CDR1 SNHLY and CDR2 FYNNEI.

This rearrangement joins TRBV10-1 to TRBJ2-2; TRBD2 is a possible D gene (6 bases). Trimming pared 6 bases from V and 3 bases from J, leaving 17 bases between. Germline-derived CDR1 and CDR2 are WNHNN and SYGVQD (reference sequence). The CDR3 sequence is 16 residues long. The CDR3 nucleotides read TGCGCCAGCAGCGCCACCGGGACTCTCTACACCGGGGAGCTGTTTTTT. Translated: CASSATGTLYTGELFF.

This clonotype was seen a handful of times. CDR3 nucleotides: TGTGCCACCGGGGACAGAGAATACGAGCAGTACTTC. Residues: CATGDREYEQYF. The chain recombines TRBV10-3 with TRBJ2-7, with 7 bases fitting TRBD1. Germline V lookup: CDR1 ENHRY, CDR2 SYGVKD. The trim removed 10 bases at V and 4 bases at J, leaving 7 bases unmatched. The CDR3 extends over 12 amino acids.

The CDR3 DNA sequence: TGCGCCAGCAGTCAATATCAGGGGAGGCAGCGCTACGAGCAGTACTTC. This sequence encodes CASSQYQGRQRYEQYF. The gene calls are TRBV23-1 and TRBJ2-7; D may match TRBD1 or TRBD2 (6 bases each). TRBV23-1 is an ORF for which the function is uncertain. V was cut by 1 base and J by 3 bases, with 16 bases left in between. CDR3 length equals 16 residues.

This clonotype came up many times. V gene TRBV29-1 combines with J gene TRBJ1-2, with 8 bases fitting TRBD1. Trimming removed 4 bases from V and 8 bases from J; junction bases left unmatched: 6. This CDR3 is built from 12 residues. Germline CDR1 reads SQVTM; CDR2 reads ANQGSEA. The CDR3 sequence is CSVAGGAEGYTF. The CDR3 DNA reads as TGCAGCGTTGCAGGGGGCGCGGAAGGCTACACCTTC.